These 2 T cell receptor beta chains share one sample of origin, sequenced in a study of blood T cell repertoires in COVID-19. Repertoires were generated with immunoSEQ multiplex PCR, while TCRdb's copy carries only in-frame clones and drops some. Of some 180,000 clones listed, 70% to 90% are singletons. The sample consisted of peripheral blood. These receptor sequences come from a woman at least 80 years old with COVID-19, enrolled during active disease.

The V and J genes are TRBV7-3 and TRBJ2-3; 11 bases agree with TRBD2. The junction had 4 bases not matched to a gene; V was cut back by 6 bases and J by 5 bases. Germline-derived CDR1 and CDR2 are SGHTA and FQGTGA. The CDR3 sequence is 14 residues long. The CDR3 region is CASSLTSGRDTQYF. The DNA for the CDR3 is TGTGCCAGCAGTCTTACTAGCGGGAGAGATACGCAGTATTTT.

J is TRBJ2-7 and V is TRBV28; 8 positions match TRBD2. The germline V gene encodes CDR1 MDHEN and CDR2 SYDVKM. There are 15 residues in the CDR3. The J segment lost 4 bases and the V segment lost 6 bases, leaving 11 bases of the junction unmatched. CDR3 in amino acids: CASSNRGGLPYEQYF. Here the CDR3 DNA reads TGTGCCAGCAGCAATCGGGGGGGCCTTCCGTACGAGCAGTACTTC.